This T cell receptor (beta chain) was retrieved from a study of blood T cell repertoires in COVID-19. This study enrolled people aged about 18 to 100 from roughly 24 US geographic areas. Clinical history reported by participants formed the basis on which cohorts were assigned. Within 2 weeks before study entry, exposed participants met a COVID-19 case. As processed by the authors: Nucleated cell counts were estimated from reference gene primer amplification. Generated by immunoSEQ multiplex PCR, the TCRdb table keeps only in-frame clones and is missing some. Clone size and V and J calls were adopted from that table, with D and trimming inferred from the DNA. Among about 220,000 clones listed, 90% were seen once. The sample was PBMCs or T cells enriched from blood (not recorded which). This TCR was recovered from a man aged 25 to 40 who had been exposed to COVID-19.

CDR3 DNA sequence: TGTGCCAGCAGTGTGGCTAGGGGGCCTGGAAACACCATATATTTT. Protein: CASSVARGPGNTIYF. V is TRBV2 and J is TRBJ1-3, with 7 nucleotides matching TRBD1. The J segment lost 2 bases and the V segment lost 4 bases, leaving 5 bases of the junction unmatched. The length of the CDR3 is 15 residues. CDR1 and CDR2 from the germline V gene are SNHLY and FYNNEI.